This T cell receptor (beta chain) emerged from a study of blood T cell repertoires in COVID-19. Turning to the study itself: Some COVID-19 samples were acute and others convalescent; all came from the United States, Italy and Spain.

Original processing methods: The authors estimated nucleated cell counts from reference gene primer amplification. The data were produced by immunoSEQ multiplex PCR, yet TCRdb's version contains in-frame clones alone and is incomplete. The DNA gave D and trimming, while V, J and clone size come from that table. The repertoire includes about 120,000 clones, almost 90% of them detected once, and around 4% sits in the top ten. This CDR3 spans 13 amino acids. V lost 2 bases to trimming and J lost 9 bases, with 13 bases between them. This chain joins TRBV23-1 and TRBJ1-2; D may be TRBD1 (6 bases). TRBV23-1 qualifies as an ORF whose function is uncertain. What was sequenced was peripheral blood. This clonotype was obtained from a woman aged 55-70 years with COVID-19, enrolled during active disease. CDR3 sequence: CASSQRGTTRYTF. The CDR3 region has the DNA TGCGCCAGCAGTCAAAGGGGGACAACCCGCTACACCTTC.